This T cell receptor (beta chain) was retrieved from a study of blood T cell repertoires in COVID-19. Study-wide background: The cDNA or gDNA used as material had been derived from T cells, B-cell-depleted T cells, or PBMCs.

Source study methods: The assay estimated nucleated cells by amplifying reference gene primers. Data came from immunoSEQ multiplex PCR; TCRdb stores just in-frame clones and leaves some out. V and J calls and clone size are given by that table; D and trimming were obtained from the DNA. Counted here are roughly 220,000 clones, 80% to 85% occurring once; the ten biggest clones make up around 2.7%. The sample was peripheral blood. This clonotype originated in a woman younger than 45 who had recovered from COVID-19.

The DNA for the CDR3 is TGTGCCTGGAGTGTCGGACAGGGGGCAACCCGGAGAGCTTTCTTT. Encoded protein: CAWSVGQGATRRAFF. The chain joins TRBV30 to TRBJ1-1; TRBD1 aligns across 11 bases. Looked up from germline, CDR1 is GTSNPN and CDR2 is SVGIG (reference sequence). Trimming cost V 0 bases and J 10 bases; bases outside gene matches: 10. This CDR3 comprises 15 residues.